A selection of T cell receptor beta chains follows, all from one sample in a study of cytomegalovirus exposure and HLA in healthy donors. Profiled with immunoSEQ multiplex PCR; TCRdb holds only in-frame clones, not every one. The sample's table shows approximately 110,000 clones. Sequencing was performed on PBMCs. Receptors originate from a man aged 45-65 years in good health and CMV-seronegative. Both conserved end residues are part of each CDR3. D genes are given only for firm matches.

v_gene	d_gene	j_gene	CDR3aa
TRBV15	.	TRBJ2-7	CATSRDRGVWREQYF
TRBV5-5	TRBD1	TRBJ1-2	CASSPGQGEIVSDGYTF
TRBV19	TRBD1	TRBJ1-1	CASINRDRGPYTEAFF
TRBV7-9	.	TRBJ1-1	CASSNPAGGDDAFF
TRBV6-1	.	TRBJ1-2	CASSELPLENGYTF
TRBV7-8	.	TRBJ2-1	CASSLPPYNEQFF
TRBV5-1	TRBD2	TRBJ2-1	CASSLGLAGTNNEQFF
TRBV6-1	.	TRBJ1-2	CASSAMGGLGYGYTF
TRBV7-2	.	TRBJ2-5	CASSLDSGSGTQYF
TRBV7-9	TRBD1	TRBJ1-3	CASSPLKTGNKGNTIYF
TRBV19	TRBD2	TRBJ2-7	CASSPASGSYEQYF
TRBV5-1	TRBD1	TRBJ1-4	CASSSTGGREKLFF
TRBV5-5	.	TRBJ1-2	CASSEGYGYTF
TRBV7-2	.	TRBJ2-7	CASTADRYEQYF
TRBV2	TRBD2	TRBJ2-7	CASSEAQAGGPEQYF
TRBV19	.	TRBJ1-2	CASSPRGGDYGYTF
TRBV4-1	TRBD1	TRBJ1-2	CASSQGVVGRGPTNYGYTF
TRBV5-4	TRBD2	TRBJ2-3	CASSLAGGRPDTQYF
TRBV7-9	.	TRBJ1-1	CASSFDRTNTEAFF
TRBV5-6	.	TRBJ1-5	CASSLSEKQGRGNQPQHF
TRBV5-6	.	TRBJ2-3	CASSPGFGGLVYTDTQYF
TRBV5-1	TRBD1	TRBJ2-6	CASSSTGTGAPGANVLTF
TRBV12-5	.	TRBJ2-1	CASGGAWIAQGEQFF
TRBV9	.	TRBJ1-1	CASSPRTGTNTEAFF
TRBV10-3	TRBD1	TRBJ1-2	CAISESTGGVSSYGYTF
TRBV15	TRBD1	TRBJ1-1	CATSRGQGSLWTEAFF
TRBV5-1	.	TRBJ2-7	CASSLGTVGYEQYF
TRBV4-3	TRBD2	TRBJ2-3	CASSQEQVGSGRANTDTQYF
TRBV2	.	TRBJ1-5	CASKQGRQPQHF
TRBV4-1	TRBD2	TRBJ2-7	CASSQQLSGLFYEQYF
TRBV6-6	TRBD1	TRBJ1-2	CASRATGAITNYGYTF
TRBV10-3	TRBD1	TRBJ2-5	CAINGPGGEETQYF
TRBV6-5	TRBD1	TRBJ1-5	CASRRQGTVGPQHF
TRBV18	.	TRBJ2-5	CASSPRQKETQYF
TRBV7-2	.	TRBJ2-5	CASRITGGETQYF
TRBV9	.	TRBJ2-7	CASSRRGGANEQYF
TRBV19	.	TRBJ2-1	CASSIDQATAQQFF
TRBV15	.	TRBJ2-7	CATSRGGEAYEQYF
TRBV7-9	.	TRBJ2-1	CASSREGGNEQFF
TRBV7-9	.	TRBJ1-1	CASSLARGTEAFF
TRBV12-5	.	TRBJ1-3	CASGFGAQRGPSGNTIYF
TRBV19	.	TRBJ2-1	CASSLWAEQFF
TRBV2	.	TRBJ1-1	CAAGTERGAFF
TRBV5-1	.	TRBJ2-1	CASSLTVLSYNEQFF
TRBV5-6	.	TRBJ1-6	CASSLATDYSPLHF
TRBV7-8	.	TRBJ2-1	CASSRVIGSYNEQFF
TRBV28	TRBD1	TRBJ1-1	CASSRTTQTGGAAFF
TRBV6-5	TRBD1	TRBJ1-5	CASTPLRGADQPQHF
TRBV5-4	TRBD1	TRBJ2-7	CASSRRDRASYEQYF